Below, 15 T cell receptor beta chains from the same sample are listed, as sequenced in a study of blood T cell repertoires in COVID-19. Using immunoSEQ multiplex PCR, the repertoire was profiled, and TCRdb retains in-frame clones only, with some absent. The sample has over 85,000 clones, around 82% seen once. Sequenced input: peripheral blood. The receptors were sampled from a human donor in a cohort sampled during active COVID-19.

The V gene is TRBV28, the J gene TRBJ2-2; a weak D match, TRBD2 (5 bases). Germline V gives CDR1 MDHEN, CDR2 SYDVKM. This CDR3 contains 15 residues. V gave up 8 bases and J gave up 8 bases, with 21 bases separating them. CDR3 sequence reads: CASEGGGIAKGELFF. The CDR3 DNA reads TGTGCCAGCGAGGGCGGCGGTATAGCAAAGGGGGAGCTGTTTTTT.

The rearrangement joins TRBV28 to TRBJ2-3; 8 bases agree with TRBD2. Germline V lookup: CDR1 MDHEN, CDR2 SYDVKM. This CDR3 contains 15 residues. The V gene end was trimmed by 5 bases and the J gene end by 5 bases; junction bases not matched to a gene: 9. CDR3 loop: CASSQISGRRDTQYF. The DNA for the CDR3 is TGTGCCAGCAGTCAGATCAGCGGGAGAAGAGATACGCAGTATTTT.

This chain links TRBV29-1 with TRBJ1-1; 7 nucleotides agree with TRBD1. The V gene end was trimmed by 6 bases and the J gene end by 10 bases; junction bases not matched to a gene: 32. The germline CDR1 and CDR2 sequences are SQVTM and ANQGSEA. This CDR3 is built from 19 residues. The CDR3 DNA is TGCAGCGTCGGCAAATTACAGGACAGGACGATCGTCGGGGAGTCGGTAGCTTTCTTT. Its translation is CSVGKLQDRTIVGESVAFF.

This clone has a single count. The rearrangement uses TRBV15 and TRBJ2-7; TRBD2 might be the D (6 bases). V lost 1 base, J lost 2 bases, and 9 bases lay in between. The CDR3 is 14 amino acids. Germline CDR1 and CDR2: LNHNV and YYDKDF (reference sequence). CDR3 sequence reads: CATSRGDLPYEQYF. The CDR3 DNA sequence: TGTGCCACCAGCAGAGGGGACTTACCCTACGAGCAGTACTTC. The full variable domain, rest sourced from reference TRBV15 and TRBJ2-7, is DAMVIQNPRYQVTQFGKPVTLSCSQTLNHNVMYWYQQKSSQAPKLLFHYYDKDFNNEADTPDNFQSRRPNTSFCFLDIRSPGLGDTAMYLCATSRGDLPYEQYFGPGTRLTVT.

The chain recombines TRBV28 with TRBJ2-1; tentative D call: TRBD2 (6 bases). The V end lost 9 bases, the J end lost 4 bases, and 16 bases lay between the germline ends. CDR1 and CDR2 (germline): MDHEN, SYDVKM. The CDR3 runs 14 residues. This CDR3 reads CASETSRSYNEQFF. Here the CDR3 DNA reads TGTGCCAGTGAAACTAGCAGAAGTTACAATGAGCAGTTCTTC.

V usage is TRBV19 and J usage is TRBJ1-2; 9 bases map to TRBD1. The CDR3 covers 15 residues. From germline, CDR1 is LNHDA and CDR2 SQIVND (reference sequence). The V and J ends lost 7 bases and 2 bases, in that order; junction bases with no gene match: 8. The CDR3: CASNRDRAKNYGYTF. CDR3 nucleotide sequence: TGTGCCAGTAACCGGGACAGGGCTAAGAACTATGGCTACACCTTC.

The chain is built from TRBV3-1 (or the pseudogene TRBV3-2) and TRBJ2-5, with 9 nucleotides matching TRBD2. The V gene end was trimmed by 1 base and the J gene end by 3 bases; junction bases not matched to a gene: 9. Germline V CDR1 and CDR2: LGHDT, YNNKEL (reference sequence). The CDR3 is 17 residues long. The CDR3 loop reads CASSQVASGAGEETQYF. CDR3 coding DNA: TGTGCCAGCAGCCAAGTCGCTAGCGGGGCCGGCGAAGAGACCCAGTACTTC.

This clone was recorded once. CDR3 region: CASSYSAWSTQYF. CDR3 nucleotide sequence: TGTGCCAGCAGTTACTCGGCTTGGAGTACGCAGTATTTT. The rearrangement uses TRBV6-5 and TRBJ2-3; D not certain. This CDR3 is built from 13 residues. Trimming took off 0 bases at V and 8 bases at J, with 9 bases between the two ends. Germline values: CDR1 MNHEY, CDR2 SVGAGI.

This clone has a handful of counts. This chain connects TRBV7-9 to TRBJ2-7; 11 bases line up with TRBD2. Germline V gene lookup returns CDR1 SEHNR and CDR2 FQNEAQ (reference sequence). The CDR3 is 15 amino acids. J lost 7 bases, V lost 5 bases, and 10 bases had no gene match. The CDR3 coding sequence is TGTGCCAGCAGCCGCGGTCGGCTAGCGGGAGGAGAGCAGTACTTC. Amino acids: CASSRGRLAGGEQYF.

The gene calls are TRBV4-3 and TRBJ2-5, with 8 bases lining up with TRBD2. The trim removed 1 base at V and 4 bases at J, leaving 5 bases unmatched. Germline assignment: CDR1 LGHNA and CDR2 YSLEER. CDR3 size: 15 residues. In DNA, the CDR3 is TGCGCCAGCAGCCAAGGTAGCGGGACGAGAGAGACCCAGTACTTC. Translating gives CASSQGSGTRETQYF.

The chain has TRBV18 and TRBJ1-2, with TRBD1 identical over 11 bases. J gave up 7 bases and V 3 bases, and 4 bases lay outside the gene matches. This CDR3 has 14 residues. Germline CDR1 is KGHSH and CDR2 is LQKENI. CDR3 coding DNA: TGTGCCAGCTCACCTGGGACAGGGGGGATTGGCTACACCTTC. Its translation: CASSPGTGGIGYTF.

The rearrangement links TRBV7-8 to TRBJ1-1, with 9 nucleotides matching TRBD1. Germline-derived CDR1 and CDR2 are SGHVS and FQNEAQ. V lost 5 bases and J lost 1; bases outside the gene matches: 8. The CDR3 is 16 amino acids. The DNA for the CDR3 is TGTGCCAGCAGCCTAACAGGGGGCATCTGGAACACTGAAGCTTTCTTT. Protein: CASSLTGGIWNTEAFF.

The rearrangement joins TRBV19 to TRBJ2-7, with 8 bases identical to TRBD2. The CDR3 length is 14 residues. Per germline, CDR1 LNHDA and CDR2 SQIVND (reference sequence). Trimming cost V 3 bases and J 3 bases; bases outside gene matches: 4. CDR3 DNA sequence: TGTGCCAGTAGTATGGCTAGCGGGCTCTACGAGCAGTACTTC. Translation: CASSMASGLYEQYF. The variable domain in full, completed from reference TRBV19 and TRBJ2-7, reads DGGITQSPKYLFRKEGQNVTLSCEQNLNHDAMYWYRQDPGQGLRLIYYSQIVNDFQKGDIAEGYSVSREKKESFPLTVTSAQKNPTAFYLCASSMASGLYEQYFGPGTRLTVT.

This chain uses TRBV6-2 or TRBV6-3 with TRBJ2-1; 8 bases map to TRBD2. V was pared by 0 bases and J by 7 bases, with 14 bases of the junction left unmatched. The V gene's germline CDR1 is MNHEY and CDR2 SVGEGT. The CDR3 contains 18 residues. CDR3 in DNA: TGTGCCAGCAGTTACTCTACCCGGGTGACTAGCGCTATTAATGAGCAGTTCTTC. Translated: CASSYSTRVTSAINEQFF.

The chain carries TRBV5-8 and TRBJ2-7; 8 bases match TRBD2. CDR3 length equals 18 residues. J gave up 0 bases and V 0 bases, and 11 bases lay outside the gene matches. Germline loops: CDR1 SGHTS, CDR2 YDEGEE. The CDR3 region is CASSLGAGAGGLSYEQYF. The CDR3 nucleotides read TGTGCCAGCAGCTTGGGGGCCGGGGCGGGAGGCCTCTCCTACGAGCAGTACTTC.